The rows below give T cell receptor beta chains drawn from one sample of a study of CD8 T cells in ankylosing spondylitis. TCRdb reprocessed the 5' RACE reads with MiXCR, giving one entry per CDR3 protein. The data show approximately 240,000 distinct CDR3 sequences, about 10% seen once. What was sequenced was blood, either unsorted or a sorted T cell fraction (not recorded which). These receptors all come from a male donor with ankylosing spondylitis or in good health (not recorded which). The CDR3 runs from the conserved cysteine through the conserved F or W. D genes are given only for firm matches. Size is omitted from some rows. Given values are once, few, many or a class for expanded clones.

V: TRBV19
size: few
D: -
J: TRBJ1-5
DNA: TGTGCCAGTAGTATATCGGGAGGGGTGGGCAATCAGCCCCAGCATTTT
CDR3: CASSISGGVGNQPQHF

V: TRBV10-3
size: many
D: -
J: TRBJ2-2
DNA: TGTGCCATCCGTATCGAGGGGAACACCGGGGAGCTGTTTTTT
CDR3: CAIRIEGNTGELFF

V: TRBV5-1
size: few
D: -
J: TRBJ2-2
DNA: TGCGCCAGCAGCGCATCACAGGTGACAGGCGGGGAGCTGTTTTTT
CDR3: CASSASQVTGGELFF

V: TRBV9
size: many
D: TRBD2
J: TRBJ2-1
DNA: TGTGCCAGCAGCGCCCGAGCGGGAGGCTACGACAATGAGCAGTTCTTC
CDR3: CASSARAGGYDNEQFF

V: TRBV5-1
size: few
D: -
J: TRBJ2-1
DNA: TGCGCCAGCAGAAAGGGGGACCAAGACAATGAGCAGTTCTTC
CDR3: CASRKGDQDNEQFF

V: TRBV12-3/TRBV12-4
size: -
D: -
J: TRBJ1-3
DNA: TGTGCCAGCAGTCCAGAGGCGTTTCTCCCTGGAAACACCATATATTTT
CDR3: CASSPEAFLPGNTIYF

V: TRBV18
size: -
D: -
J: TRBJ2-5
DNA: TGTGCCAGCTCACCGGGTGGGAACCTCCAAGAGACCCAGTACTTC
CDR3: CASSPGGNLQETQYF

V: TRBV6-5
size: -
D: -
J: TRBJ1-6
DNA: TGTGCCAGCAGTTACGGGGTCGGGTCCTATAATTCACCCCTCCACTTT
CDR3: CASSYGVGSYNSPLHF

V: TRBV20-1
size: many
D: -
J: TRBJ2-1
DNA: TGCAGTGCCCAGCCGGACCGCTACAATGAGCAGTTCTTC
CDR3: CSAQPDRYNEQFF

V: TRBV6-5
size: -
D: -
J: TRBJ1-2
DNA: TGTGCCAGCAGTTACACATTCGGCCGAAGCTATGGCTACACCTTC
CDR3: CASSYTFGRSYGYTF

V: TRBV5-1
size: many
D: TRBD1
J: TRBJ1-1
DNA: TGCGCCAGCAGCTTAACAGGGGCTGAAGCTTTCTTT
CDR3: CASSLTGAEAFF

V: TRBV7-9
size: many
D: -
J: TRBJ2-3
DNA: TGTGCCAGCAGCCACCGGCCCGATACGCAGTATTTT
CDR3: CASSHRPDTQYF

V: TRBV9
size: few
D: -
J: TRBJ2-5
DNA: TGTGCCAGCAGCCAGCAAGGGGAGACCCAGTACTTC
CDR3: CASSQQGETQYF

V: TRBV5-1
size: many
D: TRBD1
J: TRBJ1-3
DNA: TGCGCCAGCAGCTTGGGGACAGGGGCTGGTGGAAACACCATATATTTT
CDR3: CASSLGTGAGGNTIYF

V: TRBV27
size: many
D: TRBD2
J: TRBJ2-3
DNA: TGTGCCAGCAGCCCAACCGGGGAGGAGCGGGGGGTAACAGATACGCAGTATTTT
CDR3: CASSPTGEERGVTDTQYF